The 3 T cell receptor beta chains listed next were all sequenced from one sample in a study of cytomegalovirus exposure and HLA in healthy donors. The PCR was carried out with 60 Vbeta primers and 13 Jbeta primers. Generated by immunoSEQ multiplex PCR, the TCRdb table keeps only in-frame clones and is missing some. The repertoire has roughly 130,000 clones, about 74% of them found once; the top ten carry 5.8%. Sequenced sample: PBMCs. Receptors originate from a woman between 50 and 59 years old in good health and CMV-seropositive.

The gene calls are TRBV18 and TRBJ1-2; 10 positions agree with TRBD1. The ends lost 5 bases at V and 3 bases at J; junction bases unmatched: 3. The CDR3 spans 14 residues. CDR1 is KGHSH and CDR2 is LQKENI in the germline V gene. In DNA form, the CDR3 reads TGTGCCAGCTCATACGGACAGGGGGACTATGGCTACACCTTC. Its protein product is CASSYGQGDYGYTF. The whole variable domain, remainder taken from reference TRBV18 and TRBJ1-2, is NAGVMQNPRHLVRRRGQEARLRCSPMKGHSHVYWYRQLPEEGLKFMVYLQKENIIDESGMPKERFSAEFPKEGPSILRIQQVVRGDSAAYFCASSYGQGDYGYTFGSGTRLTVV.

This chain uses TRBV6-5 with TRBJ2-3, with D hard to call. V lost 7 bases and J 2 bases, leaving 10 bases between the germline ends. CDR1 is MNHEY and CDR2 is SVGAGI in the germline V gene. This CDR3 is 13 amino acids long. CDR3 loop: CASTSTYTDTQYF. The CDR3 coding sequence is TGTGCCAGCACCTCCACCTACACAGATACGCAGTATTTT.

The chain links TRBV5-1 to TRBJ1-2; D is unresolved. V dropped 2 bases and J dropped 4 bases, with 9 bases sitting between them. The CDR3 totals 13 residues. Germline assignment: CDR1 SGHRS and CDR2 YFSETQ. Here the CDR3 reads CASSFTEVYGYTF. The CDR3 coding sequence is TGCGCCAGCAGCTTTACTGAAGTCTATGGCTACACCTTC.